This TCR beta chain was sequenced in a study of human T cells and chemical hapten exposure (dated by TCRdb to the early 2020s). With regard to the full study: Libraries were combined into a pool for sequencing, and differences in TCR yield between samples came mainly from small differences in library volumes within the pool. The study tracked peripheral blood TCR repertoire changes in vivo during primary and secondary sensitization to the hapten diphenylcyclopropenone (DPC) in alopecia patients. Each blood RNA sample was used to sequence both TCR alpha and TCR beta chains.

The CDR3 sequence holds 16 residues, the cysteine and phenylalanine included. Only the CDR3 region is kept as DNA, spanning 48 bases read in frame from base 1. Reading the germline V gene gives CDR1 SGHAT and CDR2 FQNNGV. V ends up 4 bases short and J 2 bases short, with an unmatched junction base count of 3. This clonotype has more than one count but fewer than ten. Its cognate antigen has yet to be identified. Within one base of it there is no much larger clone, and no base qualities were kept. Unfractionated whole blood was collected in Tempus Blood RNA tubes, and total RNA was extracted from that blood. Five or six healthy volunteers served as TCR sequencing controls and were bled at day 0, 2 weeks and 6 weeks. Summary of the overall study and its limitations: No change with DPC sensitization was found in the number of TCRs above 1 in 1000 frequency, and no evidence of global repertoire structure alterations was found. After repeated subsampling, changes were observed in the strength of the expansion versus patch-test correlation and in the threshold at which the correlation became significant.

The library was generated by 5' RACE. Sequencing took place on an Illumina MiSeq. During library preparation, unique molecular identifiers were attached to individual cDNA molecules so that TCRs could be counted quantitatively and reproducibly. The paper's processing steps were these. Samples had a median of roughly 91,000 TCRs, with a range from roughly 23,224 to 700,000. The Decombinator software suite was used to annotate the V, J and CDR3 of the TCR reads. For PS versus PT1 abundance plots, all samples were subsampled to the same number of TCRs (28,000). Expanded TCRs were defined as absent before sensitization and observed at least eight times at the 2-week time point. The public reads were reprocessed in TCRdb via fastp at Q25 and MiXCR, keeping in-frame beta chains. Each CDR3 protein appears once, grouped with its most common genes and DNA. The V and J calls were not made by the authors but by TCRdb's processing. This sample has 65,000 to 95,000 distinct CDR3 sequences in its table, and less than 9.5% of those were observed once. Around 2.3% of the sample goes to the ten largest clones.

The sequence joins TRBV11-2 to TRBJ2-1, with 12 bases matching TRBD2. The clonotype comes from a male donor in good health. CDR3 sequence: CASSSGLAGTYNEQFF. The nucleotides are TGTGCCAGCAGCTCCGGACTAGCGGGGACCTACAATGAGCAGTTCTTC.